Listed below are T cell receptor beta chains from one sample, sequenced in a study of blood T cell repertoires in COVID-19. Sequencing was performed with immunoSEQ multiplex PCR; in TCRdb, only in-frame clones are kept and a portion is missing. The sample includes hundreds of thousands of clones, around 87% of them seen just once. Sample: PBMCs or T cells enriched from blood (not recorded which). The receptors stem from a young man who had recovered from COVID-19. Each CDR3 is given with its conserved first and last residue. Each record gives: J gene, clone size, V gene, D gene, CDR3 DNA, CDR3 protein. D genes are given only for firm matches. Clone size is given for some rows only: seen once, a few or many times, or a class if the clone is expanded.

>TRBJ2-1|NA|TRBV7-6|TRBD2
TGTGCCAGCAGCTTACTAGCGGGAGGGCCGCACAATGAGCAGTTCTTC
CASSLLAGGPHNEQFF
>TRBJ2-2|NA|TRBV10-3|TRBD2
TGTGCCATCAGTGGACTAGCGGGCGTCACTAGCACCGGGGAGCTGTTTTTT
CAISGLAGVTSTGELFF
>TRBJ2-3|NA|TRBV5-1|TRBD2
TGCGCCAGCAGCTTTGGACTAGCGGGAGGCACAGATACGCAGTATTTT
CASSFGLAGGTDTQYF
>TRBJ2-5|NA|TRBV10-2|NA
TGCGCCAGCAGTGAGTCCTCCGGAGTAGCGGAGACCCAGTACTTC
CASSESSGVAETQYF
>TRBJ1-5|NA|TRBV28|NA
TGTGCCAGCAGTTTTGGGCAGCAGCCCAGGACCCAGCATTTT
CASSFGQQPRTQHF
>TRBJ2-4|NA|TRBV13|NA
TGTGCCAGCAGCTTCGGGGGTCCGATGGGGAACATTCAGTACTTC
CASSFGGPMGNIQYF
>TRBJ2-1|NA|TRBV28|NA
TGTGCCAGCACCCTACAGGACCCATCAGATAAGAATGAGCAGTTCTTC
CASTLQDPSDKNEQFF
>TRBJ2-1|NA|TRBV2|NA
TGTGCCAGCAGCACTAGACAGGCCCGATACAATGAGCAGTTCTTC
CASSTRQARYNEQFF
>TRBJ1-1|NA|TRBV7-8|TRBD1
TGTGCCAGCTACCCGGCAGGGACAGGCACTGAAGCTTTCTTT
CASYPAGTGTEAFF
>TRBJ2-2|NA|TRBV19|TRBD2
TGTGCCAGTCGGCGACTAGCGTCCACCGGGGAGCTGTTTTTT
CASRRLASTGELFF
>TRBJ1-6|NA|TRBV3-1/TRBV3-2|TRBD1
TGTGCCAGCAGCCTCGATGGACAGGGGGATTCACCCCTCCACTTT
CASSLDGQGDSPLHF
>TRBJ1-2|few|TRBV6-5|NA
TGTGCCAGCAGCCCGGGGGGGGCCGTCTATGGCTACACCTTC
CASSPGGAVYGYTF
>TRBJ2-7|NA|TRBV7-8|TRBD2
TGTGCCAGCAGTCACTATGTAGCGGGAGGGCCCTACGAGCAGTACTTC
CASSHYVAGGPYEQYF
>TRBJ1-2|few|TRBV28|TRBD1
TGTGCCAGCAGTTTATGGCAACTATCACAGGGGACTAACTATGGCTACACCTTC
CASSLWQLSQGTNYGYTF
>TRBJ2-4|NA|TRBV29-1|TRBD1
TGCAGCGCCGGGACAGCGCTACTAGCCAAAAACATTCAGTACTTC
CSAGTALLAKNIQYF
>TRBJ2-5|NA|TRBV19|TRBD1
TGTGCCAGTAGGAAGGACAGGGGGGAGACCCAGTACTTC
CASRKDRGETQYF
>TRBJ1-2|NA|TRBV10-3|TRBD1
TGTGCCGTACGGACAGGGGGGGATGGCTACACCTTC
CAVRTGGDGYTF
>TRBJ2-5|NA|TRBV9|TRBD1
TGTGCCAGCAGCGCCCAACCGACAGGGGAAGAGACCCAGTACTTC
CASSAQPTGEETQYF
>TRBJ2-7|NA|TRBV6-2/TRBV6-3|NA
TGTGCCAGCAGTTCCCTCTCCTACGAGCAGTACTTC
CASSSLSYEQYF
>TRBJ1-2|NA|TRBV2|NA
TGTGCCAGCACAGTTGATCCGGGGAGCTACACCTTC
CASTVDPGSYTF
>TRBJ1-4|NA|TRBV7-9|NA
TGTGCCAGCAGCCCCCGGAGTAATGAAAAACTGTTTTTT
CASSPRSNEKLFF
>TRBJ2-7|NA|TRBV6-2/TRBV6-3|TRBD2
TGTGCCAGCAGTTTTCGTCGGGCTAGCGGGAACTACGAGCAGTACTTC
CASSFRRASGNYEQYF
>TRBJ2-2|NA|TRBV30|TRBD2
TGTGCCTGGACCATAGCGGGAGGAACAACCGGGGAGCTGTTTTTT
CAWTIAGGTTGELFF
>TRBJ1-6|NA|TRBV5-1|TRBD1
TGCGCCAGCAGCCCGGGACAGTCTAATTCACCCCTCCACTTT
CASSPGQSNSPLHF
>TRBJ2-5|NA|TRBV28|NA
TGTGCCAGCAGGCTCGGGCAGGGAATGGTAGAGACCCAGTACTTC
CASRLGQGMVETQYF
>TRBJ1-3|NA|TRBV5-6|NA
TGTGCCAGCAGCTTATATCGAAACGGGAACTCTGGAAACACCATATATTTT
CASSLYRNGNSGNTIYF
>TRBJ1-1|NA|TRBV10-2|NA
TGCGCCAGCAGTGAGTCGAAAGGGTCGGGAACTGAAGCTTTCTTT
CASSESKGSGTEAFF
>TRBJ2-7|NA|TRBV27|TRBD2
TGTGCCAGCAGTTTATCGACTAGCGGGCCCTACGAGCAGTACTTC
CASSLSTSGPYEQYF
>TRBJ2-1|NA|TRBV5-5|TRBD2
TGTGCCAGCAGCTCGGTAGCGGGAGAGGCCTGGGGTGAGCAGTTCTTC
CASSSVAGEAWGEQFF
>TRBJ2-7|NA|TRBV12-3/TRBV12-4|NA
TGTGCCAGCAGTTTAGTCAACTCCTACGAGCAGTACTTC
CASSLVNSYEQYF
>TRBJ2-1|NA|TRBV5-8|TRBD2
TGTGCCAGCAGCCTCGGACTAGCGGGAGGGGATGAGCAGTTCTTC
CASSLGLAGGDEQFF
>TRBJ2-1|NA|TRBV7-8|NA
TGTGCCAGCAGCTCCCGGAGTAATGAGCAGTTCTTC
CASSSRSNEQFF
>TRBJ1-6|NA|TRBV6-5|TRBD1
TGTGCCAGCAGCTACCAACGGGACAGATATTCACCCCTCCACTTT
CASSYQRDRYSPLHF
>TRBJ2-5|NA|TRBV5-1|NA
TGCGCCAGCAGCCCTGGGACATCCCAAGAGACCCAGTACTTC
CASSPGTSQETQYF
>TRBJ2-7|NA|TRBV28|TRBD2
TGTGCCAGCAGTCAAATCGGCCGAGCGGGAGGTCTACCCTCCTACGAGCAGTACTTC
CASSQIGRAGGLPSYEQYF
>TRBJ1-4|NA|TRBV7-9|NA
TGTGCCAGCAGCTGGGCCCCGATCACAGGCAATGAAAAACTGTTTTTT
CASSWAPITGNEKLFF
>TRBJ1-5|NA|TRBV27|NA
TGTGCCAGCGGCGAGGGTAGCAATCAGCCCCAGCATTTT
CASGEGSNQPQHF
>TRBJ1-1|NA|TRBV12-5|TRBD1
TGTGCTAGTGGTTTGGGACAGGGCGGTACTGAAGCTTTCTTT
CASGLGQGGTEAFF
>TRBJ2-2|NA|TRBV24-1|TRBD1
TGTGCCACCAGTGATGAACAGGGGTCTACAGGGGAGCTGTTTTTT
CATSDEQGSTGELFF
>TRBJ1-5|NA|TRBV18|NA
TGTGCCAGCTCACCACCGGAGGGCAGAGGCAATCAGCCCCAGCATTTT
CASSPPEGRGNQPQHF
>TRBJ1-2|NA|TRBV6-1|TRBD1
TGTGCCAGCAGCGAAGGTTCCAGGGGGTGGAATGGCTACACCTTC
CASSEGSRGWNGYTF
>TRBJ2-2|NA|TRBV28|NA
TGTGCCAGCAGTCCCCGCGGTACCGGGGAGCTGTTTTTT
CASSPRGTGELFF
>TRBJ1-2|NA|TRBV10-3|NA
TGTGCCATCACAGGGGCTAACTATGGCTACACCTTC
CAITGANYGYTF
>TRBJ2-2|NA|TRBV6-5|TRBD2
TGTGCCAGCACCCAAGGAAGACTAGCGGGGAGTGAGCTGTTTTTT
CASTQGRLAGSELFF
>TRBJ1-3|once|TRBV9|NA
TGTGCCAGCAGCGTAGCAGACTCTGGAAACACCATATATTTT
CASSVADSGNTIYF
>TRBJ2-1|NA|TRBV19|TRBD2
TGTGCCAGTAGTCCTTCGGTGATTAGCGGGAGGGCCGGGAATGAGCAGTTCTTC
CASSPSVISGRAGNEQFF
>TRBJ2-7|NA|TRBV12-5|NA
TGTGCTAGTGGTACCGCCGGGACCTACGAGCAGTACTTC
CASGTAGTYEQYF
>TRBJ2-1|NA|TRBV7-9|TRBD2
TGTGCCAGCAGAAAGGGACTAGCGGGAGTGAGAAATGAGCAGTTCTTC
CASRKGLAGVRNEQFF
>TRBJ2-7|NA|TRBV4-2|NA
TGTGCCAGCAGCCAAACAGGAAACTCCTACGAGCAGTACTTC
CASSQTGNSYEQYF
>TRBJ2-4|once|TRBV9|TRBD1
TGTGCCAGCAGCGAGACCGGGACAGGTATTTCGCAAAACATTCAGTACTTC
CASSETGTGISQNIQYF
>TRBJ1-1|few|TRBV2|TRBD1
TGTGCCAGCAGTCAGGGGGAGAACACTGAAGCTTTCTTT
CASSQGENTEAFF
>TRBJ1-5|NA|TRBV27|NA
TGTGCCAGCAGTTTTAACAGCCTAAGCAATCAGCCCCAGCATTTT
CASSFNSLSNQPQHF
>TRBJ1-4|NA|TRBV28|NA
TGTGCCAGCAGTGCTATATCCAACCCCGGGGCTAATGAAAAACTGTTTTTT
CASSAISNPGANEKLFF